Here is one TCR beta chain with its context. The antigen is undetermined. Researchers ran the PCR with 60 Vbeta and 13 Jbeta primers. Data came from immunoSEQ multiplex PCR; TCRdb stores just in-frame clones and leaves some out. The repertoire holds about 55,000 clones, 60% to 80% seen once, with around 2.6% in the top ten. This record comes from a study of cytomegalovirus exposure and HLA in healthy donors. Points from the study as a whole: Based on reports, TCR beta sequences accurately predicted HLA-A and HLA-B alleles for most subjects.

The CDR3 is made up of 13 amino acids. The V gene's germline CDR1 is SGHTA and CDR2 FQGNSA. Trimming took 5 bases from V and 7 from J, leaving 12 bases between them. The source of this sequence is a female donor in good health and CMV-seronegative. Sequences were obtained from PBMCs. V is TRBV7-2 and J is TRBJ2-4, with D possibly being TRBD2 (6 bases). CDR3 in amino acids: CASSDWDSNIQYF. Written as DNA, the CDR3 is TGTGCCAGCAGCGACTGGGACTCGAACATTCAGTACTTC.